The 28 T cell receptor beta chains reported below all come from one sample, sequenced in a study of OX40 agonist ivuxolimab in advanced cancers. Measured with immunoSEQ multiplex PCR; TCRdb has only the in-frame clones, and not every one. The sample consists of roughly 65,000 clones, around 89% of them appearing once. The sequencing used CD4+ or CD8+ T cells sorted from blood, collected in a trial of the OX40 agonist ivuxolimab. The receptors come from an adult with an advanced solid tumor such as melanoma, head and neck, liver or kidney cancer.

The chain carries TRBV7-2 and TRBJ1-5; weak D call: TRBD1 (5 bases). The CDR3 runs to 16 residues. Trimming pared 5 bases from V and 0 bases from J, leaving 14 bases between. Germline CDR1 is SGHTA and CDR2 is FQGNSA. CDR3 sequence reads: CASSRQTTNSNQPQHF. For the CDR3, the DNA is TGTGCCAGCAGCCGACAGACGACTAATAGCAATCAGCCCCAGCATTTT.

This chain links TRBV6-6 with TRBJ1-1; D remains ambiguous. The CDR3 spans 14 residues. Trimming removed 0 bases from V and 1 base from J, with 6 bases in between. CDR1 MNHNY and CDR2 SVGAGI come from the germline V gene (reference sequence). CDR3: CASSYSWENTEAFF. Here the CDR3 DNA reads TGTGCCAGCAGTTACTCATGGGAGAACACTGAAGCTTTCTTT.

This chain uses TRBV29-1 with TRBJ2-7, with TRBD1 matching 9 bases. The CDR3 is made up of 12 amino acids. The trim removed 3 bases at V and 6 bases at J, leaving 3 bases unmatched. Per germline, CDR1 SQVTM and CDR2 ANQGSEA. The CDR3, as DNA: TGCAGCGTTGATAAACAGGGGGCCGAGCAGTACTTC. Amino acids: CSVDKQGAEQYF.

The J gene is TRBJ1-2, the V gene TRBV7-4; D remains ambiguous. Looked up from germline, CDR1 is SGHVT and CDR2 is SQSDAQ. This CDR3 contains 11 residues. V lost 5 bases to trimming and J lost 5 bases, with 6 bases between them. The CDR3 loop reads CASSPRYGYTF. The CDR3 DNA follows: TGTGCCAGCAGCCCCCGTTATGGCTACACCTTC.

The V gene is TRBV5-1, the J gene TRBJ2-5, with 8 bases matching TRBD1. CDR3 length equals 14 residues. V was clipped by 0 bases and J by 3 bases; unmatched bases: 1. The germline CDR1 and CDR2 sequences are SGHRS and YFSETQ. CDR3 in amino acids: CASSLGQGKETQYF. The CDR3 nucleotides are TGCGCCAGCAGCTTGGGACAGGGGAAAGAGACCCAGTACTTC.

In DNA form, the CDR3 reads TGTGCCAGCAGAGGGGAATACGAGCAGTACTTC. It is translated as CASRGEYEQYF. The J gene is TRBJ2-7, the V gene TRBV6-5; D is possibly TRBD1 (5 bases). Trimming stripped 6 bases from V and 4 bases from J, with 7 bases between. Germline V gives CDR1 MNHEY, CDR2 SVGAGI. This CDR3 has 11 amino acids.

This chain links TRBV10-3 with TRBJ2-5; TRBD1 aligns across 7 bases. This CDR3 spans 14 amino acids. Unmatched junction bases numbered 0, after V lost 0 bases and J lost 2 bases. The germline gives CDR1 ENHRY, CDR2 SYGVKD. The CDR3 region is CAISESGQQETQYF. In DNA, the CDR3 is TGTGCCATCAGTGAGTCGGGACAGCAAGAGACCCAGTACTTC.

The chain is built from TRBV2 and TRBJ1-5; TRBD1 matches 9 bases. With V trimmed by 10 bases and J by 4 bases, 14 bases remained unmatched. The CDR3 length is 16 residues. CDR1 and CDR2 from the germline V gene are SNHLY and FYNNEI. The CDR3 sequence: CANPRDREEINQPQHF. DNA of the CDR3: TGTGCCAACCCCCGGGACAGGGAGGAGATAAATCAGCCCCAGCATTTT. Filled out from reference TRBV2 and TRBJ1-5, the complete variable domain reads EPEVTQTPSHQVTQMGQEVILRCVPISNHLYFYWYRQILGQKVEFLVSFYNNEISEKSEIFDDQFSVERPDGSNFTLKIRSTKLEDSAMYFCANPRDREEINQPQHFGDGTRLSIL.

The rearrangement links TRBV13 to TRBJ2-5; 8 bases align to TRBD1. The trim removed 2 bases at V and 4 bases at J, leaving 18 bases unmatched. The CDR3 runs 19 residues. The germline V gene encodes CDR1 PRHDT and CDR2 FYEKMQ (reference sequence). The CDR3 here is CASSLRGRGRNGARETQYF. DNA of the CDR3: TGTGCCAGCAGCTTACGGGGCAGGGGGCGAAATGGCGCTCGAGAGACCCAGTACTTC.

This clone showed up just once. For the CDR3, the DNA is TGTGCCAGCAGTCTCCCGGGACAGGGCCTTCCCCAGCATTTT. Its translation is CASSLPGQGLPQHF. This chain joins TRBV6-1 and TRBJ1-5; TRBD1 agrees at 9 bases. Trimming removed 5 bases from V and 10 bases from J; junction bases left unmatched: 9. Germline V gene data show CDR1 as MNHNS and CDR2 as SASEGT. The CDR3 sequence is 14 residues long.

This sequence joins TRBV6-6 and TRBJ1-1; no clear D gene. In germline, CDR1 is MNHNY, CDR2 SVGAGI (reference sequence). The CDR3 consists of 11 residues. The ends were cut back, 6 bases at V and 11 bases at J, with 13 bases in the middle. CDR3 in amino acids: CASSPARGAFF. The CDR3 coding sequence is TGTGCCAGCAGCCCAGCCCGAGGGGCTTTCTTT.

The chain uses TRBV5-4 and TRBJ2-7; 11 bases agree with TRBD2. Trimming took 2 bases from V and 3 from J; bases not matched to a gene: 4. Germline loops: CDR1 SGHNT, CDR2 YYREEE (reference sequence). This CDR3 contains 15 residues. CDR3 nucleotides: TGTGCCAGCAGCTTCGGGACTAGCGGAATCTACGAGCAGTACTTC. It yields the protein CASSFGTSGIYEQYF.

The V call is TRBV7-9, the J call TRBJ2-3, with 7 bases matching TRBD1. CDR1 is SEHNR, CDR2 FQNEAQ, per germline (reference sequence). With V trimmed by 5 bases and J by 1 base, 6 bases remained unmatched. The CDR3 covers 15 residues. CDR3 region: CASSRGQYGTDTQYF. The CDR3 DNA sequence: TGTGCCAGCAGCCGGGGACAGTACGGCACAGATACGCAGTATTTT.

The rearrangement joins TRBV5-1 to TRBJ2-3; D possibly corresponds to TRBD1 (6 bases). V lost 4 bases, J lost 3 bases, and 9 bases lay in between. Germline V gene data show CDR1 as SGHRS and CDR2 as YFSETQ. The length of the CDR3 is 13 residues. CDR3 in DNA: TGCGCCAGCAGCACCGACAGGACAGATACGCAGTATTTT. This encodes CASSTDRTDTQYF.

The gene calls are TRBV19 and TRBJ2-1, with D unclear. V lost 6 bases to trimming and J lost 5 bases, with 14 bases between them. Germline values: CDR1 LNHDA, CDR2 SQIVND (reference sequence). The CDR3 length is 14 residues. The CDR3: CASRRRQTHNEQFF. CDR3 nucleotides: TGTGCCAGTAGGCGACGTCAAACTCACAATGAGCAGTTCTTC.

The chain carries TRBV7-2 and TRBJ2-1; 7 nucleotides line up with TRBD2. This CDR3 is built from 14 residues. Germline loops: CDR1 SGHTA, CDR2 FQGNSA. The ends lost 8 bases at V and 8 bases at J; junction bases unmatched: 12. This chain's CDR3 is CASSGSGRGDEQFF. CDR3 sequence (DNA): TGTGCCAGCTCAGGTAGTGGGAGGGGCGATGAGCAGTTCTTC.

This chain connects TRBV4-3 to TRBJ1-2, with D possibly TRBD1 on 5 matching bases. V was pared by 3 bases and J by 10 bases, with 12 bases between. CDR3 length equals 12 residues. Per the germline V gene, CDR1 is LGHNA and CDR2 is YSLEER. The CDR3 DNA reads TGCGCCAGCAGCCAGGGGCCTGATGACTACACCTTC. The encoded protein is CASSQGPDDYTF.

V gene TRBV18 combines with J gene TRBJ1-2; D remains ambiguous. The germline CDR1 and CDR2 sequences are KGHSH and LQKENI. CDR3 length: 13 residues. V was pared by 6 bases and J by 2 bases, with 10 bases between. CDR3 DNA: TGTGCCAGCTCTCCGTCAGAGAACTATGGCTACACCTTC. Translating gives CASSPSENYGYTF.

V gene TRBV5-1 combines with J gene TRBJ2-6; D is undetermined. V was clipped by 4 bases and J by 0 bases, with 17 bases between them. The CDR3 has 18 amino acids. Germline V lookup: CDR1 SGHRS, CDR2 YFSETQ. In DNA form, the CDR3 reads TGCGCCAGCAGCGAAAGACCTCAATCCGCCTCTGGGGCCAACGTCCTGACTTTC. This translates into CASSERPQSASGANVLTF. Looking up the rest from reference TRBV5-1 and TRBJ2-6 gives the full variable domain: KAGVTQTPRYLIKTRGQQVTLSCSPISGHRSVSWYQQTPGQGLQFLFEYFSETQRNKGNFPGRFSGRQFSNSRSEMNVSTLELGDSALYLCASSERPQSASGANVLTFGAGSRLTVL.

This clone was counted a single time. The CDR3 DNA follows: TGTGCCAGCAGCACCGGGTCGCCACCCTACGAGCAGTACTTC. This encodes CASSTGSPPYEQYF. This chain connects TRBV2 to TRBJ2-7; D unresolved. V gave up 6 bases and J gave up 2 bases, with 14 bases separating them. There are 14 residues in the CDR3. Germline V gene sequence: CDR1 SNHLY, CDR2 FYNNEI.

The rearrangement links TRBV7-2 to TRBJ1-2; D is uncertain. V shed 5 bases and J shed 8 bases, with 15 bases lying between them. The CDR3 length is 13 residues. The germline V gene encodes CDR1 SGHTA and CDR2 FQGNSA. The CDR3 here is CASSLSDRIGYTF. In DNA, the CDR3 is TGTGCCAGCAGCCTCTCGGACCGGATCGGCTACACCTTC.

V is TRBV5-1 and J is TRBJ1-2; D gene ambiguous. Germline V CDR1 and CDR2: SGHRS, YFSETQ. Between the trimmed V and J ends, which lost 4 bases and 5 bases, there was a span of 9 bases. This CDR3 has 12 amino acids. The CDR3 bases are TGCGCCAGCAGCCTGGACGGGTATGGCTACACCTTC. Translation gives CASSLDGYGYTF.

The chain has TRBV7-2 and TRBJ1-2; 7 bases agree with TRBD1. Germline lookup yields CDR1 SGHTA and CDR2 FQGNSA. J lost 2 bases, V lost 4 bases, and 4 bases had no gene match. This CDR3 region has 14 residues. CDR3 DNA sequence: TGTGCCAGCAGCTCCCGGGACAGCAACTATGGCTACACCTTC. Translation: CASSSRDSNYGYTF.

The rearrangement links TRBV9 to TRBJ2-5; possibly TRBD2 for D (5 bases). The V end lost 0 bases, the J end lost 9 bases, and 12 bases lay between the germline ends. Germline assignment: CDR1 SGDLS and CDR2 YYNGEE. This CDR3 has 13 residues. The DNA for the CDR3 is TGTGCCAGCAGCGTAGACGCCCTCGGGGCCCAGTACTTC. Translated: CASSVDALGAQYF.

The genes are TRBV5-1 and TRBJ1-4; the match to TRBD1 covers 7 bases. The CDR3 covers 13 residues. The germline V gene has CDR1 SGHRS and CDR2 YFSETQ. Trimming at V came to 3 bases and at J to 7 bases, leaving 3 bases not matched to a gene. CDR3 residues: CASSSWTGEKLFF. CDR3 DNA sequence: TGCGCCAGCAGCTCTTGGACAGGTGAAAAACTGTTTTTT.

This clone was recorded once. This chain uses TRBV7-9 with TRBJ1-6; TRBD1 might be the D (5 bases). V gave up 5 bases and J gave up 5 bases, with 10 bases separating them. CDR3 length equals 14 residues. CDR1 and CDR2 (germline): SEHNR, FQNEAQ (reference sequence). The CDR3 loop is CASSGQGDNSPLHF. The CDR3 DNA is TGTGCCAGCAGCGGGCAGGGCGATAATTCACCCCTCCACTTT.

The rearrangement uses TRBV1 and TRBJ2-5; the table's D call TRBD2 went unverified against the DNA. TRBV1 is shown as a pseudogene. CDR3 length: 14 residues. The CDR3 is CTSSQDRRRETQYF. CDR3 bases: TGCACCAGCAGCCAAGATCGGAGACGAGAGACCCAGTACTTC.

The genes are TRBV9 and TRBJ2-3; 15 nucleotides agree with TRBD2. This CDR3 spans 17 amino acids. With V trimmed by 4 bases and J by 3 bases, 6 bases remained unmatched. Germline-derived CDR1 and CDR2 are SGDLS and YYNGEE. The DNA for the CDR3 is TGTGCCAGCAGCCCCGGACTAGCGGGAGGGAGGACAGATACGCAGTATTTT. It translates to CASSPGLAGGRTDTQYF.